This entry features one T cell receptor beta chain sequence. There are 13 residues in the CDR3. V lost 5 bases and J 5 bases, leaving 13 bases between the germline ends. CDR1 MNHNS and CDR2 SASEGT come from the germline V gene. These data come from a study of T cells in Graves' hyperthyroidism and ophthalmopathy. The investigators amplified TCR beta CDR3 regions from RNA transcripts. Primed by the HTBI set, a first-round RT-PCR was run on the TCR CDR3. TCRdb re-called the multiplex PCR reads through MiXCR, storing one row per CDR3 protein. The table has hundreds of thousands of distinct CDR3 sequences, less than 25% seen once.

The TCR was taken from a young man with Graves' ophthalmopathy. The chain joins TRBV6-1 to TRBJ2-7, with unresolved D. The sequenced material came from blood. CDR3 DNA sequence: TGTGCCAGCAGTCTATCCCCGTTCGACGAGCAGTACTTC. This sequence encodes CASSLSPFDEQYF.